These T cell receptor beta chains were read from a single sample in a study of T cells in Graves' hyperthyroidism and ophthalmopathy. TCRdb used MiXCR to reprocess the multiplex PCR reads, holding one entry per CDR3 protein. The sample lists 500,000 to 800,000 distinct CDR3 sequences, 45% occurring once. Sequenced input: peripheral blood or thyroid tissue (not recorded which). Receptor source: an adult man with Graves' disease, either hyperthyroidism or ophthalmopathy (not recorded which). CDR3s include the opening cysteine and the closing phenylalanine or tryptophan. A D gene is named only where the DNA matches it firmly. Clone size is not always given. Where it is, it says once, few, many or a class for expanded clones.

V gene	D gene	clone size	J gene	CDR3 protein	CDR3 DNA
TRBV2	TRBD2	.	TRBJ2-5	CASTEGRLAGQETQYF	TGTGCCAGCACTGAAGGGAGACTAGCGGGCCAAGAGACCCAGTACTTC
TRBV29-1	.	.	TRBJ1-1	CSVVWGVKTEAFF	TGCAGCGTTGTTTGGGGGGTTAAAACTGAAGCTTTCTTT
TRBV15	.	.	TRBJ1-5	CATSSPGDSNQPQHF	TGTGCCACCAGCAGCCCAGGGGATAGCAATCAGCCCCAGCATTTT
TRBV6-5	.	.	TRBJ1-6	CASSYSKWGIYNSPLHF	TGTGCCAGCAGTTACTCGAAGTGGGGCATCTATAATTCACCCCTCCACTTT
TRBV20-1	TRBD1	few	TRBJ1-5	CSAVQGRDQPQHF	TGCAGTGCAGTACAGGGGAGAGATCAGCCCCAGCATTTT
TRBV25-1	.	many	TRBJ2-5	CASSGVPTRAWETQYF	TGTGCCAGCAGTGGGGTCCCGACCCGAGCTTGGGAGACCCAGTACTTC
TRBV7-9	.	.	TRBJ2-7	CASSLQFRASYEQYF	TGTGCCAGCAGCTTACAGTTCAGGGCCTCCTACGAGCAGTACTTC
TRBV2	.	many	TRBJ1-2	CASSEGHGGYTF	TGTGCCAGCAGTGAGGGGCATGGAGGCTACACCTTC
TRBV24-1	TRBD1	.	TRBJ1-2	CATSPADRNYRGYTF	TGTGCCACCAGTCCGGCGGACAGGAACTACCGCGGCTACACCTTC
TRBV7-8	TRBD1	.	TRBJ2-7	CASSQDRGNMEQYF	TGTGCCAGCAGCCAGGACAGGGGGAATATGGAGCAGTACTTC
TRBV25-1	.	.	TRBJ1-2	CASQVGMDGYTF	TGTGCCAGCCAAGTGGGTATGGATGGCTACACCTTC
TRBV19	TRBD1	few	TRBJ2-7	CASSIVGTAYEQYF	TGTGCCAGTAGTATCGTCGGGACAGCCTACGAGCAGTACTTC
TRBV7-2	.	many	TRBJ1-2	CASSRDVNYGYTF	TGTGCCAGCAGCCGTGACGTTAACTATGGCTACACCTTC
TRBV5-1	.	many	TRBJ1-5	CASSLSTGNQPQHF	TGCGCCAGCAGCTTGTCGACAGGAAATCAGCCCCAGCATTTT
TRBV7-9	.	.	TRBJ2-5	CASSPSGQDLQETQYF	TGTGCCAGCAGCCCCAGTGGCCAGGACTTACAAGAGACCCAGTACTTC
TRBV7-9	TRBD1	.	TRBJ1-5	CASSGPGQGGQPQHF	TGTGCCAGCAGCGGCCCGGGACAGGGAGGTCAGCCCCAGCATTTT
TRBV15	.	many	TRBJ1-1	CATSTWDSLNTEAFF	TGTGCCACCAGCACGTGGGACTCTTTGAACACTGAAGCTTTCTTT
TRBV7-9	TRBD1	few	TRBJ1-4	CASSLAAGQGDEKLFF	TGTGCCAGCAGCTTAGCCGCCGGTCAGGGGGATGAAAAACTGTTTTTT
TRBV6-6	.	few	TRBJ1-3	CASRPGISGNTIYF	TGTGCCAGTCGTCCAGGGATCTCTGGAAACACCATATATTTT
TRBV9	.	many	TRBJ2-6	CASSVLARASGANVLTF	TGTGCCAGCAGCGTCCTGGCCAGAGCCTCTGGGGCCAACGTCCTGACTTTC
TRBV29-1	.	.	TRBJ2-7	CSASAGGPDLYEQYF	TGCAGTGCTAGTGCCGGAGGCCCCGACCTATACGAGCAGTACTTC
TRBV12-3/TRBV12-4	.	.	TRBJ1-1	CASSSNNLEGNTEAFF	TGTGCCAGCAGTTCCAACAATCTGGAGGGAAACACTGAAGCTTTCTTT
TRBV2	.	once	TRBJ1-1	CASSSHDSGAFF	TGTGCCAGCAGTAGCCATGACTCCGGAGCTTTCTTT